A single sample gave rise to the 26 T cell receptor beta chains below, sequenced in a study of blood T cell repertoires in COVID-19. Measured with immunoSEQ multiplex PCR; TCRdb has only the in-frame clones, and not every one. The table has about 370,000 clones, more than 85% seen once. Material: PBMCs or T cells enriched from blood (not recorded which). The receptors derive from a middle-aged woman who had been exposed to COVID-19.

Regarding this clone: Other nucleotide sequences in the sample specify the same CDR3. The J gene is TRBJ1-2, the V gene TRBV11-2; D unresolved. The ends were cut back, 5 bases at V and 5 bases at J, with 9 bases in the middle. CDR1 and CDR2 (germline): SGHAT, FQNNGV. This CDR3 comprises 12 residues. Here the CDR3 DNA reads TGTGCCAGCAGCCGCCCAGGATATGGCTACACCTTC. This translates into CASSRPGYGYTF.

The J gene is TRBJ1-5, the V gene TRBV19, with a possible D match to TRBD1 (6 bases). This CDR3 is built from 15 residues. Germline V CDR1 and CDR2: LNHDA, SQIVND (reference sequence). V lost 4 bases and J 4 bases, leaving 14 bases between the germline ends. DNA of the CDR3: TGTGCCAGTAGTACCCGCCAGGGGATTAATCAGCCCCAGCATTTT. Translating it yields CASSTRQGINQPQHF. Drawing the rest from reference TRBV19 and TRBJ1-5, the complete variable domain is DGGITQSPKYLFRKEGQNVTLSCEQNLNHDAMYWYRQDPGQGLRLIYYSQIVNDFQKGDIAEGYSVSREKKESFPLTVTSAQKNPTAFYLCASSTRQGINQPQHFGDGTRLSIL.

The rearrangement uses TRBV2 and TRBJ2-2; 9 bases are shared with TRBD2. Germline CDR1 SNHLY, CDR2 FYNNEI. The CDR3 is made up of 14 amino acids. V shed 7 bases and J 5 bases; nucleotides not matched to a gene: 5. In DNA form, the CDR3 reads TGTGCCAGCAATAGCGGGAGACTTACCGGGGAGCTGTTTTTT. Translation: CASNSGRLTGELFF.

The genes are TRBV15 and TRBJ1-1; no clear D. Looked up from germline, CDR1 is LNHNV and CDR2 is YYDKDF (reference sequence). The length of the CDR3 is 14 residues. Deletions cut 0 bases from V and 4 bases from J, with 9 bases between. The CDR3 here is CATSRDWESTEAFF. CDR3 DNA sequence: TGTGCCACCAGCAGAGATTGGGAGTCCACTGAAGCTTTCTTT.

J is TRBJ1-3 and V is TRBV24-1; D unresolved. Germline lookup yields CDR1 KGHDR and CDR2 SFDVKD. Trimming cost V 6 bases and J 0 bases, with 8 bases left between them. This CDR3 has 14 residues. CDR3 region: CATSKINSGNTIYF. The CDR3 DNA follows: TGTGCCACCAGTAAAATCAACTCTGGAAACACCATATATTTT.

CDR3 region: CASSFRGQGSGANVLTF. The CDR3 DNA reads as TGTGCCAGCAGCTTTCGAGGCCAGGGCTCTGGGGCCAACGTCCTGACTTTC. The chain carries TRBV7-9 and TRBJ2-6, with D perhaps matching TRBD1 (5 bases). Trimming cost V 3 bases and J 0 bases, with 12 bases left between them. Germline-derived CDR1 and CDR2 are SEHNR and FQNEAQ (reference sequence). This CDR3 is built from 17 residues.

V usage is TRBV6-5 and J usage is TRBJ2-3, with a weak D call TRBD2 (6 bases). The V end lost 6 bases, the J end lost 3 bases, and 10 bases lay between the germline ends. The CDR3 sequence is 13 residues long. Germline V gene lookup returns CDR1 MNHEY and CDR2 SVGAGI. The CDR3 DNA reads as TGTGCCAGCAGGGGGCGGGGAACAGATACGCAGTATTTT. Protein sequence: CASRGRGTDTQYF.

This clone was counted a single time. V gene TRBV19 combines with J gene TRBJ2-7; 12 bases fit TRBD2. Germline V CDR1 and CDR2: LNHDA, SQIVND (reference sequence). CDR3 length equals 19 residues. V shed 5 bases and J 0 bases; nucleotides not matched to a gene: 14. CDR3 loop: CASSPTPRTSGDPSYEQYF. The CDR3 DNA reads TGTGCCAGTAGTCCTACCCCTAGGACTAGCGGGGACCCCTCCTACGAGCAGTACTTC.

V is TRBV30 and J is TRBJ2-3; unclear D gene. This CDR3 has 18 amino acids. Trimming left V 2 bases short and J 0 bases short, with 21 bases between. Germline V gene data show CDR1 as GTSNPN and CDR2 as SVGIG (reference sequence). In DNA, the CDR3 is TGTGCCTGGAGTCTATCGGATGGGCACCGACCTAGCACAGATACGCAGTATTTT. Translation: CAWSLSDGHRPSTDTQYF.

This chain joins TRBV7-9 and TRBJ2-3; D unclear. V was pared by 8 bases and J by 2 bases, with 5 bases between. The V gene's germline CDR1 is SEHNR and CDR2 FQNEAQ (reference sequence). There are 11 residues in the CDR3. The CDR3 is CASQNTDTQYF. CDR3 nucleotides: TGTGCCAGCCAAAACACAGATACGCAGTATTTT.

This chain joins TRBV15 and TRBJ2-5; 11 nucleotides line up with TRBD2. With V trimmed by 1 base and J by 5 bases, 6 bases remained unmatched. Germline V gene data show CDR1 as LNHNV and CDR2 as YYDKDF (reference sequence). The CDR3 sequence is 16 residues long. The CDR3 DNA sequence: TGTGCCACCAGCAGAGGAGGTAGCGGGGGGGTGGAGACCCAGTACTTC. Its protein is CATSRGGSGGVETQYF.

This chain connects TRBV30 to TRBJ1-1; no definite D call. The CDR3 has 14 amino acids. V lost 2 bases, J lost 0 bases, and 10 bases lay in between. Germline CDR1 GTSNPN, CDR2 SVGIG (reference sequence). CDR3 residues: CAWSNTRMNTEAFF. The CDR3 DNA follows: TGTGCCTGGAGTAATACCAGGATGAACACTGAAGCTTTCTTT.

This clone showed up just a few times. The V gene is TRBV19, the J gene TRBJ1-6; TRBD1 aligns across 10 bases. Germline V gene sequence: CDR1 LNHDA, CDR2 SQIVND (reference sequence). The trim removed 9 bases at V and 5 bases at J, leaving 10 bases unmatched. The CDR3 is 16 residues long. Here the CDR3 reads CASAVWDRGNNSPLHF. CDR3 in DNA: TGTGCCAGCGCCGTTTGGGACAGGGGAAATAATTCACCCCTCCACTTT. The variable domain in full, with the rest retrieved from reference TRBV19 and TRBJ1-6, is DGGITQSPKYLFRKEGQNVTLSCEQNLNHDAMYWYRQDPGQGLRLIYYSQIVNDFQKGDIAEGYSVSREKKESFPLTVTSAQKNPTAFYLCASAVWDRGNNSPLHFGNGTRLTVT.

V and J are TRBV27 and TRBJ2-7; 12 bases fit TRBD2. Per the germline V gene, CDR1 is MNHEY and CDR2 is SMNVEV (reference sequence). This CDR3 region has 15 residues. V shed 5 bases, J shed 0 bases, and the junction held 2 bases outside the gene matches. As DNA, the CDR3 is TGTGCCAGCAGTCTAGCGGGGGGGAGCTCCTACGAGCAGTACTTC. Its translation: CASSLAGGSSYEQYF.

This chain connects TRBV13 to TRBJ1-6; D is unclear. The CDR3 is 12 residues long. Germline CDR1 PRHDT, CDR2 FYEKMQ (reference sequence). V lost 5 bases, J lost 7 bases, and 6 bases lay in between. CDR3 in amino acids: CASSPINSPLHF. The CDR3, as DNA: TGTGCCAGCAGCCCCATCAATTCACCCCTCCACTTT.

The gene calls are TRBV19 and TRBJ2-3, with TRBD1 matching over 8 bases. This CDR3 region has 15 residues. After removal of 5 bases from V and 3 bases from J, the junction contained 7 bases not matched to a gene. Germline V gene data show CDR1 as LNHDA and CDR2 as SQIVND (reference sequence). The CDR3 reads CASSHGTGGTDTQYF. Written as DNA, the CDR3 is TGTGCCAGTAGTCACGGGACAGGCGGGACAGATACGCAGTATTTT. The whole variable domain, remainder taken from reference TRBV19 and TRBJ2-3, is DGGITQSPKYLFRKEGQNVTLSCEQNLNHDAMYWYRQDPGQGLRLIYYSQIVNDFQKGDIAEGYSVSREKKESFPLTVTSAQKNPTAFYLCASSHGTGGTDTQYFGPGTRLTVL.

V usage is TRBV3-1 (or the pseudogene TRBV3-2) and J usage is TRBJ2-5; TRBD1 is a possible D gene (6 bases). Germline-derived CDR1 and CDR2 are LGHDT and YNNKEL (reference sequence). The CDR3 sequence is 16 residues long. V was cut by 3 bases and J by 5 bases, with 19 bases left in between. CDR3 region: CASSQGLQGLRETQYF. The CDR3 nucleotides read TGTGCCAGCAGCCAGGGTCTACAGGGATTAAGGGAGACCCAGTACTTC.

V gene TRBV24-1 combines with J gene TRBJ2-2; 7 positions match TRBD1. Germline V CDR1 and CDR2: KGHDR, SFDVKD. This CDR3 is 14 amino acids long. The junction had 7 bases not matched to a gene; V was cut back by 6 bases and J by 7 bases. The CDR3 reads CATSSPGGSGELFF. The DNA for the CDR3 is TGTGCCACCAGTTCCCCAGGGGGAAGCGGGGAGCTGTTTTTT.

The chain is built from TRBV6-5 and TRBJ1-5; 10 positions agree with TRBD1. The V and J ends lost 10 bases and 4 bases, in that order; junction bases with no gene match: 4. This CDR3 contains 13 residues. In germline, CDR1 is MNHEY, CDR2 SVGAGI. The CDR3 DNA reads TGTGCCATAGGACAGGGGGGGAATCAGCCCCAGCATTTT. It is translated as CAIGQGGNQPQHF.

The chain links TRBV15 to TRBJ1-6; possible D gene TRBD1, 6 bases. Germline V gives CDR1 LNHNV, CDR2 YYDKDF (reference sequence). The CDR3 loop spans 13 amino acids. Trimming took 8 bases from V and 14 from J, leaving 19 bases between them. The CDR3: CATSGTSKGTLHF. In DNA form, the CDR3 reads TGTGCCACCTCCGGGACATCCAAAGGCACCCTCCACTTT.

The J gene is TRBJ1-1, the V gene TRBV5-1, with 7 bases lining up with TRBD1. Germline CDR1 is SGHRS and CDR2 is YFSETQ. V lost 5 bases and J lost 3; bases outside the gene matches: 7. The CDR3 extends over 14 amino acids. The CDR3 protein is CASRVRGGDTEAFF. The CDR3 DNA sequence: TGCGCCAGCAGAGTCCGAGGGGGCGACACTGAAGCTTTCTTT. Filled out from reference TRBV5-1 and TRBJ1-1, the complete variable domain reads KAGVTQTPRYLIKTRGQQVTLSCSPISGHRSVSWYQQTPGQGLQFLFEYFSETQRNKGNFPGRFSGRQFSNSRSEMNVSTLELGDSALYLCASRVRGGDTEAFFGQGTRLTVV.

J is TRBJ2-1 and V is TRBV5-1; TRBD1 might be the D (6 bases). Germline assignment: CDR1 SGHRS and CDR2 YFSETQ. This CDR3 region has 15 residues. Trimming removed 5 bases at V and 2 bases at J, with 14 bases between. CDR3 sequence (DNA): TGCGCCAGCAGACCCACCCAGGGGACCTACAATGAGCAGTTCTTC. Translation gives CASRPTQGTYNEQFF.

CDR3 sequence reads: CASSEDRFGNQPQHF. The CDR3 region has the DNA TGTGCCAGCAGTGAGGACAGATTCGGCAATCAGCCCCAGCATTTT. The rearrangement uses TRBV2 and TRBJ1-5, with TRBD1 as a possible D gene (6 bases). V dropped 3 bases and J dropped 2 bases, with 11 bases sitting between them. Germline CDR1 reads SNHLY; CDR2 reads FYNNEI. The CDR3 extends over 15 amino acids.

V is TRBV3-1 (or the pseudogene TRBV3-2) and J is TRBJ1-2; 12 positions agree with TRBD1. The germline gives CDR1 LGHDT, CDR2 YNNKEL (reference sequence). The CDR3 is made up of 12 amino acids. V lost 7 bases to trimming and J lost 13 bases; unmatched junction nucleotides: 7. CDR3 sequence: CASTSAGQGATF. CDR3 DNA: TGTGCCAGCACCTCCGCGGGACAGGGGGCCACCTTC.

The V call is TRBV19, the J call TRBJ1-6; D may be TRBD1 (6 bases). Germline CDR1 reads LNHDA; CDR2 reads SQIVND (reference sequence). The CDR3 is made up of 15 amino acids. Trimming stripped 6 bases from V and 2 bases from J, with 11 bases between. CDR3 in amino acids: CASSPRGAYNSPLHF. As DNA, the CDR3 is TGTGCCAGTAGCCCCAGGGGTGCCTATAATTCACCCCTCCACTTT.

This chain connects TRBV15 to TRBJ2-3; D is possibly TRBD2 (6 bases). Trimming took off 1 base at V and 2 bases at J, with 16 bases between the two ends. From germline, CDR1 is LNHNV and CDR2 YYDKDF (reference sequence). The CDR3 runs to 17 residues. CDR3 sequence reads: CATSRGGTRFVTDTQYF. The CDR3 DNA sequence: TGTGCCACCAGCAGAGGGGGGACTCGATTCGTCACAGATACGCAGTATTTT.